A selection of T cell receptor beta chains follows, all from one sample in a study of CD8 T cells in ankylosing spondylitis. MiXCR, applied by TCRdb to the 5' RACE reads, yields one record per CDR3 protein. The sample yields roughly 230,000 distinct CDR3 sequences, 8% to 9% seen once. The sequencing input was blood, either unsorted or a sorted T cell fraction (not recorded which). These receptors came from a female donor with ankylosing spondylitis or in good health (not recorded which). CDR3s include the opening cysteine and the closing phenylalanine or tryptophan. D genes are given only for firm matches. Clone sizes are given selectively: once, few, many, or a class where the clone is expanded.

D gene: NA
V gene: TRBV12-2
clone size: many
CDR3 length: 11
J gene: TRBJ1-2
CDR3 protein: CASRPNGGYTF
CDR3 DNA: TGTGCAAGTCGCCCGAACGGGGGCTACACCTTC

D gene: NA
V gene: TRBV5-1
clone size: many
CDR3 length: 15
J gene: TRBJ2-5
CDR3 protein: CASSDIQGPQETQYF
CDR3 DNA: TGCGCCAGCAGTGATATCCAGGGGCCCCAAGAGACCCAGTACTTC

D gene: NA
V gene: TRBV4-3
clone size: many
CDR3 length: 16
J gene: TRBJ1-4
CDR3 protein: CASSQGPRGRGEKLFF
CDR3 DNA: TGCGCCAGCAGCCAAGGCCCACGGGGGCGAGGAGAAAAACTGTTTTTT

D gene: NA
V gene: TRBV29-1
clone size: few
CDR3 length: 17
J gene: TRBJ2-5
CDR3 protein: CSVASRTGRGHRETQYF
CDR3 DNA: TGCAGCGTTGCCTCACGTACGGGGAGGGGGCACAGAGAGACCCAGTACTTC

D gene: NA
V gene: TRBV3-1
clone size: many
CDR3 length: 13
J gene: TRBJ2-2
CDR3 protein: CASSLLDTGELFF
CDR3 DNA: TGTGCCAGCAGCCTCCTGGACACCGGGGAGCTGTTTTTT

D gene: NA
V gene: TRBV12-3/TRBV12-4
clone size: many
CDR3 length: 14
J gene: TRBJ1-2
CDR3 protein: CASSLRGGDYGYTF
CDR3 DNA: TGTGCCAGCAGTTTAAGGGGAGGGGACTATGGCTACACCTTC

D gene: NA
V gene: TRBV19
clone size: many
CDR3 length: 13
J gene: TRBJ2-5
CDR3 protein: CASNAGREETQYF
CDR3 DNA: TGTGCCAGCAACGCGGGTAGGGAAGAGACCCAGTACTTC

D gene: NA
V gene: TRBV6-2/TRBV6-3
clone size: many
CDR3 length: 12
J gene: TRBJ2-7
CDR3 protein: CASREGTYEQYF
CDR3 DNA: TGTGCCAGCAGGGAGGGTACCTACGAGCAGTACTTC

D gene: NA
V gene: TRBV20-1
clone size: many
CDR3 length: 14
J gene: TRBJ2-1
CDR3 protein: CSASRPELYNEQFF
CDR3 DNA: TGCAGTGCTAGCAGGCCCGAATTATACAATGAGCAGTTCTTC

D gene: NA
V gene: TRBV30
clone size: many
CDR3 length: 13
J gene: TRBJ1-2
CDR3 protein: CAWSKGRGYGYTF
CDR3 DNA: TGTGCCTGGAGTAAGGGGAGAGGCTATGGCTACACCTTC

D gene: TRBD1
V gene: TRBV6-1
clone size: many
CDR3 length: 15
J gene: TRBJ2-6
CDR3 protein: CASTGQLSGANVLTF
CDR3 DNA: TGTGCCAGCACGGGACAGCTCTCTGGGGCCAACGTCCTGACTTTC

D gene: NA
V gene: TRBV6-2/TRBV6-3
clone size: NA
CDR3 length: 14
J gene: TRBJ1-5
CDR3 protein: CASGRPGVLQPQHF
CDR3 DNA: TGTGCCAGCGGCCGGCCAGGGGTCTTACAGCCCCAGCATTTT

D gene: NA
V gene: TRBV7-2
clone size: NA
CDR3 length: 14
J gene: TRBJ1-1
CDR3 protein: CANNFRFGAAEAFF
CDR3 DNA: TGTGCCAACAACTTTCGGTTTGGTGCCGCTGAAGCTTTCTTT

D gene: TRBD2
V gene: TRBV12-3/TRBV12-4
clone size: many
CDR3 length: 14
J gene: TRBJ2-3
CDR3 protein: CATAAGLSTDTQYF
CDR3 DNA: TGTGCCACGGCAGCGGGACTAAGCACAGATACGCAGTATTTT

D gene: NA
V gene: TRBV2
clone size: many
CDR3 length: 10
J gene: TRBJ2-5
CDR3 protein: CASGDRWLYF
CDR3 DNA: TGTGCCAGCGGTGACCGATGGCTGTACTTC

D gene: NA
V gene: TRBV6-2/TRBV6-3
clone size: many
CDR3 length: 15
J gene: TRBJ1-4
CDR3 protein: CASSYWIATNEKLFF
CDR3 DNA: TGTGCCAGCAGTTACTGGATTGCAACTAATGAAAAACTGTTTTTT

D gene: TRBD2
V gene: TRBV20-1
clone size: few
CDR3 length: 17
J gene: TRBJ2-1
CDR3 protein: CSAPRLAGASTYNEQFF
CDR3 DNA: TGCAGTGCCCCACGACTAGCGGGAGCATCCACTTACAATGAGCAGTTCTTC